Reported below is one TCR beta chain. The record originates from a study of blood T cell repertoires in COVID-19. This CDR3 region has 14 residues. Germline V CDR1 and CDR2: LGHDT, YNNKEL (reference sequence). The V gene lost 1 base and the J gene lost 4 bases, with 10 bases spanning the gap. Original processing methods: Estimation of nucleated cell counts was performed using reference gene primer amplification. This table comes from immunoSEQ multiplex PCR, and its TCRdb copy is limited to in-frame clones, with some not included. D and trimming come from the DNA, and the V and J calls and clone size come from that table. The sample lists about 250,000 clones, around 89% seen once, with 0.75% to 0.9% in the top ten.

The origin of this receptor is a man younger than 45 with acute or convalescent COVID-19. The sample taken for sequencing was peripheral blood. The rearrangement joins TRBV3-1 (or the pseudogene TRBV3-2) to TRBJ2-5, with a possible D match to TRBD2 (6 bases). CDR3 loop: CASSQGVGGETQYF. The DNA for the CDR3 is TGTGCCAGCAGCCAAGGGGTGGGGGGAGAGACCCAGTACTTC.